Listed below are T cell receptor beta chains from one sample, sequenced in a study of cytomegalovirus exposure and HLA in healthy donors. Profiled with immunoSEQ multiplex PCR; TCRdb holds only in-frame clones, not every one. Among about 250,000 clones, roughly 87% were seen once, and the ten largest hold about 11%. The sequenced material came from PBMCs. The source of these receptors is a man aged 18 to 29 in good health and CMV-seropositive. CDR3s include the opening cysteine and the closing phenylalanine or tryptophan. The order of the fields is CDR3 protein, CDR3 DNA, clone size, D gene, J gene, V gene. A D gene is named only where the DNA matches it firmly. Size is stated for part of the rows, as once, few or many counts, or as a class when the clone is expanded.

CASSYPLGGRFYEQYF,TGTGCCAGCAGTTACCCCCTGGGGGGGCGCTTCTACGAGCAGTACTTC,-,-,TRBJ2-7,TRBV6-7
CASSWGLSYNEQFF,TGTGCCAGCAGTTGGGGACTAAGCTACAATGAGCAGTTCTTC,-,TRBD2,TRBJ2-1,TRBV27
CASSPGQNQPQHF,TGTGCCAGCAGCCCTGGACAGAATCAGCCCCAGCATTTT,medium-sized,-,TRBJ1-5,TRBV7-2
CASARGDLEQFF,TGTGCCAGCGCCCGGGGCGATTTGGAGCAGTTCTTC,-,-,TRBJ2-1,TRBV6-6
CASSVGSNTDTQYF,TGCGCCAGCAGCGTAGGGTCGAACACAGATACGCAGTATTTT,-,-,TRBJ2-3,TRBV5-1
CASSLVGQGGYGYTF,TGTGCCAGCAGCTTGGTAGGACAGGGGGGCTATGGCTACACCTTC,-,TRBD1,TRBJ1-2,TRBV5-6
CASSLHTRGNEQFF,TGCGCCAGCAGTCTTCATACCCGGGGGAATGAGCAGTTCTTC,-,-,TRBJ2-1,TRBV4-3
CASGPGQGSNYGYTF,TGTGCCAGCGGGCCGGGACAAGGCTCTAACTATGGCTACACCTTC,-,-,TRBJ1-2,TRBV6-5
CASRGGQTWGYEQYF,TGTGCCAGCAGGGGGGGACAGACCTGGGGCTACGAGCAGTACTTC,-,-,TRBJ2-7,TRBV6-5
CASSLVDRAFGNTIYF,TGTGCCAGCAGCTTAGTAGACAGGGCCTTTGGAAACACCATATATTTT,-,TRBD1,TRBJ1-3,TRBV11-2
CASRGFTENTEAFF,TGTGCCAGCAGGGGATTCACGGAGAACACTGAAGCTTTCTTT,once,-,TRBJ1-1,TRBV6-1
CASNLLAGGGEQYF,TGTGCCAGCAACTTGCTAGCGGGAGGAGGCGAGCAGTACTTC,-,TRBD2,TRBJ2-7,TRBV7-9
CASSAQTGETGELFF,TGTGCCAGCAGCGCACAGACAGGGGAGACCGGGGAGCTGTTTTTT,-,TRBD1,TRBJ2-2,TRBV2
CASSFSAGGTHNEQFF,TGTGCCAGCAGCTTCTCGGCGGGAGGTACCCACAATGAGCAGTTCTTC,-,TRBD2,TRBJ2-1,TRBV5-4
CASSPKETQYF,TGTGCCAGCTCACCTAAGGAGACCCAGTACTTC,-,-,TRBJ2-5,TRBV18
CASSPIWAPGPQPQHF,TGTGCCAGCAGTCCCATCTGGGCTCCTGGGCCTCAGCCCCAGCATTTT,-,-,TRBJ1-5,TRBV27
CASSQEDRVGRGHGYTF,TGTGCCAGCAGCCAAGAGGACAGGGTAGGTCGCGGACATGGCTACACCTTC,-,TRBD1,TRBJ1-2,TRBV4-2
CSASRYEQYF,TGCAGTGCTAGTCGCTACGAGCAGTACTTC,-,-,TRBJ2-7,TRBV20-1
CASRSGSANIQYF,TGTGCCAGCAGGTCAGGTAGCGCGAACATTCAGTACTTC,few,-,TRBJ2-4,TRBV2
CASSLGANQETQYF,TGCGCCAGCAGCTTGGGGGCTAACCAAGAGACCCAGTACTTC,-,-,TRBJ2-5,TRBV5-1
CASSLSGISRGTGELFF,TGTGCCAGCAGCTTATCGGGGATTTCAAGGGGCACCGGGGAGCTGTTTTTT,-,-,TRBJ2-2,TRBV13
CASSLGQADEQYF,TGTGCCAGCTCTCTTGGACAGGCGGACGAGCAGTACTTC,-,TRBD1,TRBJ2-7,TRBV18
CASSSTDSSYNEQFF,TGCGCCAGCAGTTCTACGGATAGCTCCTACAATGAGCAGTTCTTC,-,-,TRBJ2-1,TRBV5-1
CAWDHTGGTDTQYF,TGTGCCTGGGATCATACAGGGGGGACAGATACGCAGTATTTT,-,TRBD1,TRBJ2-3,TRBV30
CASSLMSGGNGYTF,TGTGCCAGCAGCTTAATGTCAGGGGGAAATGGCTACACCTTC,-,TRBD1,TRBJ1-2,TRBV7-2
CASSRNRDSQPQHF,TGTGCCAGCAGCAGAAACAGGGATAGTCAGCCCCAGCATTTT,-,-,TRBJ1-5,TRBV7-2
CASSPRAGDTIYF,TGTGCCAGCTCACCACGGGCGGGAGACACCATATATTTT,few,-,TRBJ1-3,TRBV18
CASSSPVFSYEQYF,TGTGCCAGCAGTTCCCCGGTGTTCTCCTACGAGCAGTACTTC,-,-,TRBJ2-7,TRBV28
CASSESARGTDTQYF,TGTGCCAGCAGCGAGTCGGCGCGGGGCACAGATACGCAGTATTTT,few,-,TRBJ2-3,TRBV9
CASSVGALGADTQYF,TGTGCCAGCAGCGTTGGGGCCCTAGGCGCAGATACGCAGTATTTT,-,-,TRBJ2-3,TRBV9
CASSLAGQNYGYTF,TGCGCCAGCAGCTTGGCCGGACAGAACTATGGCTACACCTTC,-,-,TRBJ1-2,TRBV5-1
CSDQGLLGAFF,TGCAGCGACCAGGGGCTCCTGGGTGCTTTCTTT,-,-,TRBJ1-1,TRBV29-1
CASSFLDTPDTQYF,TGTGCCAGCAGTTTCCTAGACACGCCAGATACGCAGTATTTT,-,-,TRBJ2-3,TRBV6-5